This T cell receptor (beta chain) stems from a study of T cell responses to AZD1222 COVID-19 vaccine. Overall study findings and caveats: It should be noted that donors were predominantly white British and more often female, and clonal diversity was possibly underestimated. It was only a handful of AZD1222 recipients who were seropositive at baseline. Spike-specific TCR breadth and depth grew following two AZD1222 doses. Reportedly, close to half of spike-specific TCRs are directed against unmutated variant regions.

CDR3 size: 15 residues. The germline V gene encodes CDR1 MNHEY and CDR2 SMNVEV (reference sequence). The trim removed 2 bases at V and 4 bases at J, leaving 8 bases unmatched. Some clones are missing from TCRdb's copy, which holds only in-frame ones; the method was immunoSEQ multiplex PCR. The sample has approximately 130,000 clones, roughly nine tenths seen once. With respect to this clone: Its matching antigen is unknown.

This chain connects TRBV27 to TRBJ2-7; 7 bases agree with TRBD2. This sequence was found in an adult who received the AZD1222 COVID-19 vaccine. Sequenced material: peripheral blood, taken 28 days after the second AZD1222 dose. CDR3: CASSLLVGLGYEQYF. CDR3 in DNA: TGTGCCAGCAGTTTACTAGTCGGACTAGGATACGAGCAGTACTTC.